The 13 T cell receptor beta chains presented below share a single source sample, sequenced in a study of T cell repertoires in aging, cancer and after chemotherapy. Rearranged V-D-J TRB sequences were amplified with a mixed TRB-A/B primer pool. TCRdb re-analysed the multiplex PCR reads in MiXCR, keeping a single row per CDR3 protein. The sample lists about 410 distinct CDR3 sequences; over 30% were seen once. The template was genomic DNA from peripheral blood, not RNA. The source material was blood. The receptors shown here come from a human donor with a solid tumor.

By share, this clonotype counts as large. This chain links TRBV29-1 with TRBJ1-2; 8 nucleotides align to TRBD1. Germline V gives CDR1 SQVTM, CDR2 ANQGSEA. The CDR3 has 15 amino acids. Trimming at V came to 3 bases and at J to 4 bases, leaving 10 bases not matched to a gene. The CDR3 DNA follows: TGCAGCGTTGAGACCGCAGGGGGCGAGCCCTATGGCTACACCTTC. Amino acid sequence: CSVETAGGEPYGYTF.

The chain carries TRBV12-3 or TRBV12-4 and TRBJ2-1, with D uncertain. The CDR3 has 17 amino acids. V gave up 2 bases and J gave up 4 bases, with 18 bases separating them. The CDR3 loop is CASSLLLGSRGYNEQFF. DNA for the CDR3: TGTGCCAGCAGTTTATTGTTGGGATCCCGTGGGTACAATGAGCAGTTCTTC.

This rearrangement joins TRBV27 to TRBJ1-5; D might be TRBD1 (5 bases). V was shortened by 1 base and J by 3 bases, with 16 bases between the two germline ends. Germline assignment: CDR1 MNHEY and CDR2 SMNVEV (reference sequence). The CDR3 length is 17 residues. The CDR3 nucleotides are TGTGCCAGCAGTTTATTGGGTGGGGCAGGGACCAATCAGCCCCAGCATTTT. The encoded protein is CASSLLGGAGTNQPQHF.

This clonotype was counted only a few times. V gene TRBV27 combines with J gene TRBJ2-7; D unresolved. Germline CDR1 is MNHEY and CDR2 is SMNVEV (reference sequence). V lost 2 bases to trimming and J lost 1 base, with 6 bases between them. The CDR3 spans 13 residues. The CDR3 sequence is CASSLGDSYEQYF. As DNA, the CDR3 is TGTGCCAGCAGTTTAGGGGATTCCTACGAGCAGTACTTC.

This clonotype was detected only a few times. The V gene is TRBV6-1, the J gene TRBJ2-7; 7 nucleotides agree with TRBD2. The germline CDR1 and CDR2 sequences are MNHNS and SASEGT. Trimming cost V 8 bases and J 2 bases; bases outside gene matches: 15. The length of the CDR3 is 16 residues. DNA of the CDR3: TGTGCCAGCCTGCCCTGGACTAGTACTTCGCCCTACGAGCAGTACTTC. The encoded protein is CASLPWTSTSPYEQYF.

This clonotype qualifies as large. The CDR3 nucleotides read TGTGCCAGCAGCGCCGATCTTCACACAGATACGCAGTATTTT. Residues: CASSADLHTDTQYF. The V call is TRBV5-6, the J call TRBJ2-3; D is ambiguous. The V gene lost 4 bases and the J gene lost 2 bases, with 11 bases spanning the gap. Germline CDR1 reads SGHDT; CDR2 reads YYEEEE. This CDR3 contains 14 residues.

The chain carries TRBV6-6 and TRBJ2-1; perhaps TRBD2 as D (5 bases). V lost 2 bases and J lost 0, with 11 bases in between. The CDR3 is 16 amino acids. CDR1 MNHNY and CDR2 SVGAGI come from the germline V gene (reference sequence). The CDR3 loop is CASSYRRTLSYNEQFF. The CDR3 DNA reads as TGTGCCAGCAGTTACCGGAGGACGCTCTCCTACAATGAGCAGTTCTTC.

This clonotype counts as large. The chain is built from TRBV5-4 and TRBJ2-7; D unclear. The CDR3 runs 14 residues. V was trimmed by 0 bases and J by 2 bases, leaving 9 bases between them. Germline V lookup: CDR1 SGHNT, CDR2 YYREEE (reference sequence). The CDR3 nucleotides read TGTGCCAGCAGCTTGGAGGCGGCCCCCTACGAGCAGTACTTC. It yields the protein CASSLEAAPYEQYF.

As concerns this clonotype: Since a much larger clone is just one base distant, this may be a read error. V gene TRBV12-3 or TRBV12-4 combines with J gene TRBJ1-5; TRBD1 might be the D (6 bases). The V end lost 5 bases, the J end lost 9 bases, and 17 bases lay between the germline ends. The CDR3 consists of 14 residues. CDR3 region: CASSHSTGVRPQHF. The CDR3 DNA is TGTGCCAGCAGTCATTCGACAGGAGTAAGGCCCCAGCATTTT.

The CDR3 reads CASGRPYNEQFF. The CDR3 region has the DNA TGTGCCAGCGGGAGACCCTACAATGAGCAGTTCTTC. This chain joins TRBV6-6 and TRBJ2-1; weak D call: TRBD2 (5 bases). The ends were cut back, 8 bases at V and 2 bases at J, with 7 bases in the middle. Looked up from germline, CDR1 is MNHNY and CDR2 is SVGAGI (reference sequence). The CDR3 extends over 12 amino acids.

CDR3 protein: CATYGGFRSTGELFF. The DNA of the CDR3 is TGTGCCACCTATGGGGGGTTCAGATCCACCGGGGAGCTGTTTTTT. The rearrangement uses TRBV7-9 and TRBJ2-2; possibly TRBD2 for D (6 bases). This CDR3 is 15 amino acids long. CDR1 is SEHNR and CDR2 is FQNEAQ in the germline V gene (reference sequence). Trimming pared 10 bases from V and 4 bases from J, leaving 19 bases between.

This clonotype occurred a few times. The chain links TRBV6-5 to TRBJ1-2; D perhaps matches TRBD1 (6 bases). The CDR3 runs 15 residues. The V and J ends lost 5 bases and 4 bases respectively, with 17 bases between them. The germline CDR1 and CDR2 sequences are MNHEY and SVGAGI. The CDR3 DNA follows: TGTGCCAGCAGTCCAATAGGGGGGGGCCTCTATGGCTACACCTTC. Amino acid sequence: CASSPIGGGLYGYTF.

Details on this clonotype: It may be a read error: a sequence one base away is much more abundant. The chain links TRBV19 to TRBJ2-1; no reliable D call. Germline V CDR1 and CDR2: LNHDA, SQIVND (reference sequence). This CDR3 has 15 amino acids. CDR3 bases: TGTGCCAGTAGCCCACGGGTTGCGGATTACAATGAGCTGTTCTTC. Its translation: CASSPRVADYNELFF.